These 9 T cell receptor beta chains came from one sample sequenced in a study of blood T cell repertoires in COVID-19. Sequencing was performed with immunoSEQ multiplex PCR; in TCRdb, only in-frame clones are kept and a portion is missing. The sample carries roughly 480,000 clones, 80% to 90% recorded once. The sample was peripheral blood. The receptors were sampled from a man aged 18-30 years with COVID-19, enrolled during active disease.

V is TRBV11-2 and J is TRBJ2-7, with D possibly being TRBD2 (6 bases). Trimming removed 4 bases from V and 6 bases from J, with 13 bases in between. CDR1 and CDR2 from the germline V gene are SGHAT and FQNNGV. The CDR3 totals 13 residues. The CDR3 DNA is TGTGCCAGCAGCTGGGGGGTCCAGGCCGAGCAGTACTTC. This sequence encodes CASSWGVQAEQYF.

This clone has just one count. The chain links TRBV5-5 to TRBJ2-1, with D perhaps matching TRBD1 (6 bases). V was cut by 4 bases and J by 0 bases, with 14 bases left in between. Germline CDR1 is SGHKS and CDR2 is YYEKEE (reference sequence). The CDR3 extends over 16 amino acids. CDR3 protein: CASSHEQGGSYNEQFF. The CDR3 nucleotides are TGTGCCAGCAGCCATGAACAGGGTGGCTCCTACAATGAGCAGTTCTTC.

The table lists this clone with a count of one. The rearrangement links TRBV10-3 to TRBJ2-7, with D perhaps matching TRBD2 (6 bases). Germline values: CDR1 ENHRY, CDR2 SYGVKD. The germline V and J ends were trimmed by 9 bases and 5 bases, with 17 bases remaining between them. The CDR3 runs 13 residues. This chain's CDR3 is CAMAGKGVHEQYF. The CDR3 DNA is TGTGCCATGGCGGGGAAGGGTGTCCACGAGCAGTACTTC.

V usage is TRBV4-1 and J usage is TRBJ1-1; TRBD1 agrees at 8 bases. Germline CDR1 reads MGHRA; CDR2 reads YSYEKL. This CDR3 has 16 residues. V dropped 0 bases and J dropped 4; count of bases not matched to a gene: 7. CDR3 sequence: CASSQEWPGGATEAFF. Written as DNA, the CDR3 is TGCGCCAGCAGCCAAGAATGGCCAGGGGGCGCCACTGAAGCTTTCTTT.

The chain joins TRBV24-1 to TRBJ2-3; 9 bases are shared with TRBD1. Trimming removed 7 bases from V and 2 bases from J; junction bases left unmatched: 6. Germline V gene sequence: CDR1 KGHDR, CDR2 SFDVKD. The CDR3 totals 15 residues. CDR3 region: CATSPGQGPTDTQYF. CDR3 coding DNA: TGTGCCACCAGCCCGGGACAGGGCCCCACAGATACGCAGTATTTT.

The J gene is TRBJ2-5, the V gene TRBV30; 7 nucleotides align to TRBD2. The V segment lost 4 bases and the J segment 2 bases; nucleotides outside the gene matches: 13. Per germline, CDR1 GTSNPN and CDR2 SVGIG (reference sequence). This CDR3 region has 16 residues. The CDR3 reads CAWKMSPGLLQETQYF. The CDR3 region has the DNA TGTGCCTGGAAAATGTCTCCGGGACTACTGCAAGAGACCCAGTACTTC.

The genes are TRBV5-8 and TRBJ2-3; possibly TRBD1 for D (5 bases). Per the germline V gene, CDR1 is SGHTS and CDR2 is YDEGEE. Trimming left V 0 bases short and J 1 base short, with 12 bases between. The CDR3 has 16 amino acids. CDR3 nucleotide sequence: TGTGCCAGCAGCTTGGAGGGCAGGGATGGCACAGATACGCAGTATTTT. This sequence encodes CASSLEGRDGTDTQYF.

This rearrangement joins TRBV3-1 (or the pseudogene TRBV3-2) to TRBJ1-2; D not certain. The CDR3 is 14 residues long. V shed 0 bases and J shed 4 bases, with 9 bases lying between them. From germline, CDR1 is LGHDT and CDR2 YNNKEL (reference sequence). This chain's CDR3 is CASSQDRFPYGYTF. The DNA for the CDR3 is TGTGCCAGCAGCCAAGACAGGTTCCCCTATGGCTACACCTTC.

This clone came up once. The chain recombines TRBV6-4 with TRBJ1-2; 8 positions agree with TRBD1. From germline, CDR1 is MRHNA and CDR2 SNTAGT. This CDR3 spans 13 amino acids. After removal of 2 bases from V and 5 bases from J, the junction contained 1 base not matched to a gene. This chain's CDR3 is CASSDRTGYGYTF. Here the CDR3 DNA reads TGTGCCAGCAGTGACAGGACAGGGTATGGCTACACCTTC.